This note documents a single T cell receptor beta chain sequence. Authors' analysis steps: Nucleated cell number was recorded as an estimate derived from reference gene primer amplification. The method was immunoSEQ multiplex PCR; TCRdb's version includes in-frame clones alone and lacks a portion of them. V and J calls and clone size are as listed in that table; D and trimming were resolved from the DNA. Of under 250,000 clones in the sample, roughly four fifths were seen once. The entry originates in a study of blood T cell repertoires in COVID-19. The wider study: Acute and convalescent COVID-19 specimens originated in the United States, Italy and Spain. PBMCs, B-cell-depleted T cells, or T cells were the source of the cDNA or gDNA that made up the material.

V shed 1 base and J 2 bases; nucleotides not matched to a gene: 4. The CDR3 loop spans 16 amino acids. Germline CDR1 is MDHEN and CDR2 is SYDVKM. This chain links TRBV28 with TRBJ2-3; 9 nucleotides agree with TRBD2. What was sequenced was peripheral blood. This clonotype originated in a man at least 80 years old with acute or convalescent COVID-19. The CDR3 DNA reads as TGTGCCAGCAGTTTATTTGCTAGCGGGGTCACAGATACGCAGTATTTT. Translation gives CASSLFASGVTDTQYF.